The present T cell receptor beta chain was sequenced within a study of molecular identifiers for immune sequencing clone quantification. Study-wide background: Five aliquots were made in replicates from the RNA of 20,000 or 100,000 naive CD8 cells, and four were sequenced. General study findings and limits: Beyond 20 RNA copies, clones held over 99% of effector molecules, compared with under 1% in naive cells.

Germline loops: CDR1 SNHLY, CDR2 FYNNEI. The CDR3 has 13 amino acids. Trimming shortened V by 3 bases and J by 6 bases, and 11 bases separated the two germline ends. This clonotype has a count of ten or more. Its target is not known. As CD8+CD4-CCR7+CD45RA+ cells, naive CD8 T cells were sorted. In TCRdb, the PCR reads were re-called with MiXCR into one record per CDR3 protein. Of about 330,000 distinct CDR3 sequences in the sample, about 22% were seen once. The V call is TRBV2, the J call TRBJ2-5, with D unresolved. The specimen sequenced was naive CD8+ T cells from blood, with Jurkat cell RNA spiked in. Subset indicated: FACS-sorted CD8+CD4-CCR7+CD45RA+ naive T cells. This receptor was taken from a human donor in good health. Some libraries in this study had Jurkat cell RNA spiked in. Here the CDR3 DNA reads TGTGCCAGCAGTGACAATCCAGCCCAGACCCAGTACTTC. Protein product: CASSDNPAQTQYF.